This T cell receptor (beta chain) derives from a study of OX40 agonist ivuxolimab in advanced cancers. Across the study: The dose-escalation cohort was around 83% male, with a mean age of around 60 years, ranging about 23 to 79. Study observations and caveats: Antigen targets of the expanded peripheral T cells went undetermined.

From germline, CDR1 is MNHNY and CDR2 SVGAGI (reference sequence). Trimming stripped 2 bases from V and 2 bases from J, with 11 bases between. The CDR3 sequence is 15 residues long. This clone was detected only once. The antigen is unknown. Autoimmune disease history or systemic immunosuppression was exclusionary. The data were produced by immunoSEQ multiplex PCR, yet TCRdb's version contains in-frame clones alone and is incomplete. This table holds some 86,000 clones, about 95% found once. The source of this sequence is an adult with an advanced solid tumor such as melanoma, head and neck, liver or kidney cancer. This specimen was CD4+ or CD8+ T cells sorted from blood, taken in a trial of the OX40 agonist ivuxolimab. V and J are TRBV6-6 and TRBJ2-3; D may be TRBD1 (5 bases). CDR3 sequence (DNA): TGTGCCAGCAGTTACCAGGGCCCTTACACAGATACGCAGTATTTT. Translation gives CASSYQGPYTDTQYF.